What follows describes a single T cell receptor (beta chain). Its antigen is not yet known. There are no base qualities to consult, and no much larger clone falls within one base. One collaborating source in Seattle enrolled patients while the patients were actively infected and followed the patients over time throughout the course of disease. Each collaborating institution followed its own protocols to collect whole blood in K2EDTA tubes. For TCRbeta analysis, collaborators shipped samples as frozen whole blood, isolated PBMCs, or DNA extracted from either of those sample types. This specimen comes from a study of blood T cell repertoires in COVID-19 (dated by TCRdb to 2020 to 2021). Regarding the study in general: Collaborator samples came from the United States, Italy and Spain and covered acute and convalescent phases of COVID-19. The material from the prospective study consisted of cDNA or gDNA derived from T cells, B-cell-depleted T cells, or PBMCs. Deeply sampled blood TCRbeta repertoires from subjects exposed to, actively infected with, or recovered from COVID-19 were included in the dataset. A freely available public database, intended as a resource for researchers studying the immune response to SARS-CoV-2, is where the repertoires were released. Samples were obtained from the ongoing ImmuneRACE study (first 160 participants) and from about 1,300 subjects provided by 6 global collaborators. A de-identified subject ID, COVID-19 status, age in years and sex were almost always included in the sample metadata. Where available, HLA class I and class II types were taken from metadata supplied by the sample provider and were not determined by assay-based typing.

CDR1 and CDR2 are read off the germline V gene (reference sequence) as LNHDA and SQIVND. The junction shows trimming of 0 bases on V and 4 bases on J, plus 9 bases between the germline ends. Taken from cysteine to phenylalanine, the CDR3 has 15 residues. The retained sequence is limited to the CDR3, 45 bases, with the frame set at the first base. TCRbeta CDR3 regions were amplified from genomic DNA using the immunoSEQ Assay, a bias-controlled multiplex PCR. The authors' analysis ran thus. Within the assay, amplification of reference gene primers was used to estimate how many nucleated cells each sample contained. Sequence reads were collapsed and filtered to measure the absolute abundance of every unique TCRbeta CDR3 rearrangement. Productive Simpson clonality was computed per sample as the square root of Simpson's diversity index over productive rearrangements. The immuneACCESS repertoire file appears here via TCRdb, limited to in-frame rearrangements. These files lack a portion of the clones; in checked studies, under half of the deficit traces to unresolved V genes, and the cause of the others is not known. V and J calls plus clone size are reproduced from that table; the DNA served to infer D and trimming. The sample table contains some 370,000 clones; only one count was recorded for around 87% of them. Less than 11% of the sample belongs to the ten largest clones.

Broad study findings and their caveats: How much clinical and demographic metadata was included differed by source and by participant, and the metadata was provided uncurated.

Sequencing was carried out using peripheral blood. The source is a woman younger than 45 with COVID-19, enrolled during active disease. The V and J genes are TRBV19 and TRBJ2-2; a tentative D match to TRBD2 spans 5 bases. The bases are TGTGCCAGTAGTATAGACGGGATGGGCACCGGGGAGCTGTTTTTT. Its translation is CASSIDGMGTGELFF.